These 30 T cell receptor beta chains originate from one sample sequenced in a study of neurological immune-mediated disorders. One entry per CDR3 protein results from TCRdb running MiXCR on the 5' RACE reads. The sample contains around 30,000 distinct CDR3 sequences, roughly 3.7% of which appear only once. Input material: CD4+ T cells from blood. Receptors originate from a woman aged 40 to 50 in good health.

This clonotype appeared many times. J is TRBJ2-1 and V is TRBV14; 10 nucleotides align to TRBD2. Losses at the gene ends were 2 bases for V and 3 bases for J; bases not matched to a gene: 10. The germline CDR1 and CDR2 sequences are SGHDN and FVKESK. This CDR3 spans 18 amino acids. The CDR3 coding sequence is TGTGCCAGCAGCCAAAAAAGTAGCGGGGGGCCCCGCTACAATGAGCAGTTCTTC. It is translated as CASSQKSSGGPRYNEQFF.

This clonotype was found many times. The rearrangement links TRBV20-1 to TRBJ2-1; perhaps D is TRBD1 or TRBD2 (5 bases each). The CDR3 contains 12 residues. Per germline, CDR1 DFQATT and CDR2 SNEGSKA (reference sequence). The V end was cut by 3 bases, the J end by 10 bases, with 13 bases between. CDR3 residues: CSARGPAGEQFF. As DNA, the CDR3 is TGCAGTGCTAGGGGACCAGCCGGGGAGCAGTTCTTC.

This clonotype was observed many times. The chain has TRBV3-1 and TRBJ1-1; 7 bases are shared with TRBD1. The CDR3 has 16 residues. Germline V gene sequence: CDR1 LGHDT, CDR2 YNNKEL (reference sequence). V trimming: 2 bases; J trimming: 0 bases; junction bases outside the gene matches: 6. Here the CDR3 DNA reads TGTGCCAGCAGCCAATTAGCGGGACAGATGAACACTGAAGCTTTCTTT. This codes for CASSQLAGQMNTEAFF.

This clonotype has at least ten counts. CDR3 loop: CASSLKLAGYNEQFF. CDR3 coding DNA: TGCGCCAGCAGCTTGAAACTAGCGGGGTACAATGAGCAGTTCTTC. The rearrangement uses TRBV5-1 and TRBJ2-1; 10 bases agree with TRBD2. CDR3 length equals 15 residues. J lost 4 bases, V lost 1 base, and 2 bases had no gene match. Germline CDR1 is SGHRS and CDR2 is YFSETQ.

This clonotype was detected a few times. The chain employs TRBV19 and TRBJ2-6; D possibly matches TRBD1 or TRBD2 (5 bases each). The germline CDR1 and CDR2 sequences are LNHDA and SQIVND (reference sequence). CDR3 length: 20 amino acids. V lost 1 base, J lost 0 bases, and 19 bases lay in between. CDR3 bases: TGTGCCAGTAGTATAGGACCCCTCCCGGGGCTAAGCTCTGGGGCCAACGTCCTGACTTTC. Translation: CASSIGPLPGLSSGANVLTF.

This clonotype was found many times. The chain combines TRBV18 with TRBJ2-5; D may be TRBD1 or TRBD2 (6 bases each). There are 13 residues in the CDR3. CDR1 and CDR2 from the germline V gene are KGHSH and LQKENI. The V end lost 5 bases, the J end lost 3 bases, and 10 bases lay between the germline ends. The chain's CDR3 is CASSRGVEETQYF. DNA of the CDR3: TGTGCCAGCTCAAGGGGGGTTGAAGAGACCCAGTACTTC.

This clonotype was observed at least ten times. The chain couples TRBV5-1 to TRBJ2-2, with unresolved D. V shed 3 bases and J shed 1 base, with 10 bases lying between them. Germline V gene data show CDR1 as SGHRS and CDR2 as YFSETQ. This CDR3 has 15 amino acids. The CDR3 nucleotides are TGCGCCAGCAGCTCGTGGGCTGGGAACACCGGGGAGCTGTTTTTT. Protein sequence: CASSSWAGNTGELFF.

This clonotype was observed many times. CDR3 residues: CSARGTGRETQYF. For the CDR3, the DNA is TGCAGTGCTAGAGGGACAGGGAGAGAGACCCAGTACTTC. This chain connects TRBV20-1 to TRBJ2-5, with 8 bases lining up with TRBD1. This CDR3 spans 13 amino acids. The ends lost 1 base at V and 4 bases at J; junction bases unmatched: 2. CDR1 is DFQATT, CDR2 SNEGSKA, per germline (reference sequence).

This clonotype was seen many times. The genes are TRBV3-1 and TRBJ2-7; 10 bases align to TRBD1. Germline CDR1 is LGHDT and CDR2 is YNNKEL (reference sequence). The V and J ends lost 4 bases and 4 bases, in that order; junction bases with no gene match: 7. There are 15 residues in the CDR3. The chain's CDR3 is CASSPQPGQGYEQYF. Here the CDR3 DNA reads TGTGCCAGCAGCCCTCAACCGGGACAGGGGTACGAGCAGTACTTC.

The sample holds many counts of this clonotype. One junction end does not reproduce the germline sequence, and a read error may be involved. The J gene is TRBJ2-1, the V gene TRBV7-7; 9 bases fit TRBD2. CDR1 and CDR2 from the germline V gene are SSHAT and FNYEAQ (reference sequence). The CDR3 covers 13 residues. The CDR3 bases are TGTGCTAGCAGCTTAGCGGGGGAGAATGAGCAGTTCTTC. Its protein is CASSLAGENEQFF.

This clonotype appeared many times. This chain joins TRBV20-1 and TRBJ2-5; 12 nucleotides agree with TRBD2. Germline-derived CDR1 and CDR2 are DFQATT and SNEGSKA (reference sequence). The CDR3 loop spans 15 amino acids. With 6 bases clipped from V and 4 bases from J, the junction kept 9 bases outside the gene matches. CDR3 protein: CSANLAGGTGETQYF. CDR3 coding DNA: TGCAGTGCGAACCTAGCGGGGGGGACAGGAGAGACCCAGTACTTC.

This clonotype came up many times. This rearrangement joins TRBV7-2 to TRBJ2-7, with D perhaps TRBD2 (6 bases). CDR1 SGHTA and CDR2 FQGNSA come from the germline V gene. The length of the CDR3 is 13 residues. Trimming removed 5 bases at V and 2 bases at J, with 10 bases between. This CDR3 reads CASSPGGTYEQYF. CDR3 coding DNA: TGTGCCAGCAGCCCCGGGGGTACCTACGAGCAGTACTTC.

This clonotype was found many times. CDR3 residues: CASSQQTVGAVGELFF. The CDR3 nucleotides read TGTGCCAGCAGCCAGCAAACGGTGGGGGCTGTCGGGGAGCTGTTTTTT. The chain carries TRBV4-2 and TRBJ2-2, with a possible D match to TRBD1 (6 bases). Germline V gene sequence: CDR1 LGHNA, CDR2 YNFKEQ. V was cut by 3 bases and J by 7 bases, with 18 bases left in between. The CDR3 is 16 amino acids.

The rearrangement uses TRBV11-3 and TRBJ2-7; D remains ambiguous. The germline CDR1 and CDR2 sequences are SGHNT and YENEEA. This CDR3 has 13 residues. Trimming shortened V by 0 bases and J by 7 bases, and 10 bases separated the two germline ends. CDR3 in amino acids: CASSLDPRREQYF. CDR3 bases: TGTGCCAGCAGCTTAGACCCCCGAAGGGAGCAGTACTTC.

This clonotype was seen many times. The chain recombines TRBV7-9 with TRBJ2-7, with D hard to call. V lost 5 bases and J lost 4, with 6 bases in between. The germline CDR1 and CDR2 sequences are SEHNR and FQNEAQ (reference sequence). The CDR3 totals 11 residues. Here the CDR3 DNA reads TGTGCCAGCAGCCCCGCGTACGAGCAGTACTTC. The encoded protein is CASSPAYEQYF.

Many counts were recorded for this clonotype. The CDR3 nucleotides read TGTGCCAGCCTTCGACGCGAGGGGGCGGGCACTGAAGCTTTCTTT. Protein product: CASLRREGAGTEAFF. V and J are TRBV5-5 and TRBJ1-1; 7 nucleotides line up with TRBD1. V trimming: 7 bases; J trimming: 4 bases; junction bases outside the gene matches: 13. The CDR3 contains 15 residues. CDR1 and CDR2 (germline): SGHKS, YYEKEE (reference sequence). Complete variable domain (other parts from reference TRBV5-5 and TRBJ1-1): DAGVTQSPTHLIKTRGQQVTLRCSPISGHKSVSWYQQVLGQGPQFIFQYYEKEERGRGNFPDRFSARQFPNYSSELNVNALLLGDSALYLCASLRREGAGTEAFFGQGTRLTVV.

This clonotype was seen many times. The chain has TRBV27 and TRBJ2-1, with D possibly TRBD2 on 5 matching bases. Trimming removed 2 bases at V and 5 bases at J, with 13 bases between. CDR1 is MNHEY, CDR2 SMNVEV, per germline (reference sequence). CDR3 length equals 15 residues. CDR3 DNA: TGTGCCAGCAGTTTACTAGCTAGATCTGACAATGAGCAGTTCTTC. It codes for CASSLLARSDNEQFF.

At least ten counts were recorded for this clonotype. The rearrangement uses TRBV5-1 and TRBJ2-1; 11 bases match TRBD2. J lost 4 bases, V lost 4 bases, and 7 bases had no gene match. This CDR3 spans 16 amino acids. Germline CDR1 is SGHRS and CDR2 is YFSETQ. The CDR3 reads CASSTLAGGLYNEQFF. The CDR3, as DNA: TGCGCCAGCAGCACGTTAGCGGGGGGGCTGTACAATGAGCAGTTCTTC. Drawing the rest from reference TRBV5-1 and TRBJ2-1, the complete variable domain is KAGVTQTPRYLIKTRGQQVTLSCSPISGHRSVSWYQQTPGQGLQFLFEYFSETQRNKGNFPGRFSGRQFSNSRSEMNVSTLELGDSALYLCASSTLAGGLYNEQFFGPGTRLTVL.

This clonotype was picked up many times. The chain couples TRBV7-2 to TRBJ2-7; D might be TRBD2 (6 bases). This CDR3 region has 14 residues. Germline V gene sequence: CDR1 SGHTA, CDR2 FQGNSA. The V and J ends lost 6 bases and 4 bases respectively, with 16 bases between them. CDR3: CASSSTRAAYEQYF. CDR3 coding DNA: TGTGCCAGCAGTTCGACTAGAGCCGCGTACGAGCAGTACTTC.

This clonotype was observed a few times. The genes are TRBV30 and TRBJ1-5; possibly TRBD1 for D (5 bases). The V gene's germline CDR1 is GTSNPN and CDR2 SVGIG (reference sequence). This CDR3 region has 13 residues. Trimming shortened V by 4 bases and J by 3 bases, and 10 bases separated the two germline ends. DNA for the CDR3: TGTGCCTGGAACGGACAACACAATCAGCCCCAGCATTTT. This sequence encodes CAWNGQHNQPQHF.

The rearrangement links TRBV12-3 or TRBV12-4 to TRBJ2-1; maybe TRBD1 (8 bases). The CDR3 runs 15 residues. The V end was cut by 3 bases, the J end by 9 bases, with 18 bases between. The CDR3, as DNA: TGTGCCAGCAGTTTTGCAACAGGGGGAGGGATTGAGCAGTTCTTC. It codes for CASSFATGGGIEQFF.

This clonotype appeared many times. The V and J genes are TRBV5-6 and TRBJ2-7, with 8 bases lining up with TRBD2. V was clipped by 0 bases and J by 4 bases; unmatched bases: 9. Germline assignment: CDR1 SGHDT and CDR2 YYEEEE. CDR3 length: 16 amino acids. The CDR3 loop is CASSLVGAGGEYEQYF. CDR3 bases: TGTGCCAGCAGCTTGGTGGGTGCGGGGGGCGAATACGAGCAGTACTTC.

This clonotype has a count of ten or more. V is TRBV10-2 and J is TRBJ2-1; TRBD1 matches 10 bases. The V segment lost 6 bases and the J segment 4 bases; nucleotides outside the gene matches: 21. The germline gives CDR1 WSHSY, CDR2 SAAADI. The CDR3 totals 20 residues. This chain's CDR3 is CASSPRIDRGLTEGYNEQFF. CDR3 DNA sequence: TGCGCCAGCAGCCCTAGGATCGACAGGGGGCTCACCGAGGGGTACAATGAGCAGTTCTTC.

This clonotype was observed a few times. The CDR3 protein is CASSLKGVYEQYF. The CDR3 DNA is TGTGCCAGCAGCTTAAAGGGGGTCTACGAGCAGTACTTC. The rearrangement links TRBV5-6 to TRBJ2-7; D is possibly TRBD1 (6 bases). V shed 2 bases and J shed 3 bases, with 9 bases lying between them. This CDR3 has 13 residues. CDR1 is SGHDT and CDR2 is YYEEEE in the germline V gene. The full variable domain, rest sourced from reference TRBV5-6 and TRBJ2-7, is DAGVTQSPTHLIKTRGQQVTLRCSPKSGHDTVSWYQQALGQGPQFIFQYYEEEERQRGNFPDRFSGHQFPNYSSELNVNALLLGDSALYLCASSLKGVYEQYFGPGTRLTVT.

This clonotype was seen many times. The chain has TRBV20-1 and TRBJ2-3; D might be TRBD2 (6 bases). The CDR3 spans 13 residues. V was shortened by 6 bases and J by 3 bases, with 13 bases between the two germline ends. The germline gives CDR1 DFQATT, CDR2 SNEGSKA (reference sequence). The CDR3 bases are TGCAGTGCCCCCGGCGGGAAAACAGATACGCAGTATTTT. Translated: CSAPGGKTDTQYF.

There are many counts of this clonotype. The chain joins TRBV6-5 to TRBJ2-1; D remains unclear. V lost 5 bases and J 0 bases, leaving 14 bases between the germline ends. Germline loops: CDR1 MNHEY, CDR2 SVGAGI. This CDR3 region has 16 residues. The CDR3 spells CASSLPTRSSYNEQFF. The DNA for the CDR3 is TGTGCCAGCAGTCTTCCGACTCGTAGCTCCTACAATGAGCAGTTCTTC.

This clonotype was counted many times. J is TRBJ1-6 and V is TRBV7-6; 7 positions match TRBD1. The CDR3 length is 17 residues. Germline lookup yields CDR1 SGHVS and CDR2 FNYEAQ. The V gene end was trimmed by 1 base and the J gene end by 7 bases; junction bases not matched to a gene: 10. For the CDR3, the DNA is TGTGCCAGCAGCTTAGAGGGGGCGGGGGGCCCAAATTCACCCCTCCACTTT. Translated, it gives CASSLEGAGGPNSPLHF. The full variable domain, in which reference TRBV7-6 and TRBJ1-6 provide the parts outside the CDR3, is GAGVSQSPRYKVTKRGQDVALRCDPISGHVSLYWYRQALGQGPEFLTYFNYEAQQDKSGLPNDRFSAERPEGSISTLTIQRTEQRDSAMYRCASSLEGAGGPNSPLHFGNGTRLTVT.

This clonotype occurred many times. This chain uses TRBV11-2 with TRBJ2-7; D remains ambiguous. V lost 0 bases, J lost 5 bases, and 5 bases lay in between. Germline-derived CDR1 and CDR2 are SGHAT and FQNNGV. The CDR3 contains 12 residues. The CDR3 coding sequence is TGTGCCAGCAGCTTAGATACTGACGAGCAGTACTTC. Translating it yields CASSLDTDEQYF.

This clonotype was counted many times. This CDR3 is CASSVAGGAHEQYF. The CDR3 coding sequence is TGTGCCAGCAGCGTAGCGGGGGGCGCCCACGAGCAGTACTTC. The chain has TRBV9 and TRBJ2-7, with D possibly TRBD2 on 7 matching bases. With 0 bases removed from V and 5 bases from J, the gap between germline ends came to 12 bases. The CDR3 covers 14 residues. CDR1 is SGDLS and CDR2 is YYNGEE in the germline V gene.

This clonotype was observed at least ten times. The V and J genes are TRBV20-1 and TRBJ2-3; D not resolved. Germline V gene sequence: CDR1 DFQATT, CDR2 SNEGSKA (reference sequence). The CDR3 contains 14 residues. Between the trimmed V and J ends, which lost 6 bases and 3 bases, there was a span of 16 bases. CDR3 residues: CSARERMVTDTQYF. DNA of the CDR3: TGCAGTGCCCGAGAACGGATGGTTACAGATACGCAGTATTTT.